Below are 7 T cell receptor beta chains sequenced from a single sample in a study of beta chain features in type 1 diabetes. The authors reverse transcribed all of the isolated RNA, so sequencing captured expressed TCRB transcripts. TCRdb keeps only in-frame clones here, not all; method: immunoSEQ multiplex PCR. The table records approximately 380,000 clones, roughly 16% of them present only once. Specimen: naive CD4+ T cells from blood. The receptors here all came from a woman younger than 30 in good health.

This sequence joins TRBV5-3 and TRBJ2-7; D remains ambiguous. TRBV5-3 is flagged as an ORF with uncertain function. The CDR3 runs to 19 residues. Trimming left V 0 bases short and J 5 bases short, with 27 bases between. The CDR3 loop reads CARSLGRSPTGSNEDEQYF. CDR3 sequence (DNA): TGTGCCAGAAGCTTGGGAAGATCCCCCACTGGGTCCAATGAGGACGAGCAGTACTTC.

The gene calls are TRBV29-1 and TRBJ2-1; no firm D call. Between the trimmed V and J ends, which lost 8 bases and 5 bases, there was a span of 10 bases. CDR3 size: 11 residues. Germline V gene sequence: CDR1 SQVTM, CDR2 ANQGSEA. DNA for the CDR3: TGCAGCTCACTTTTACACAATGAGCAGTTCTTC. Amino acids: CSSLLHNEQFF.

This chain connects TRBV29-1 to TRBJ1-5, with 8 bases lining up with TRBD1. V trimming: 5 bases; J trimming: 4 bases; junction bases outside the gene matches: 7. Germline V gene sequence: CDR1 SQVTM, CDR2 ANQGSEA. The CDR3 covers 14 residues. CDR3 protein: CSVTGTGPNQPQHF. The CDR3 DNA reads as TGCAGCGTTACCGGGACAGGACCGAATCAGCCCCAGCATTTT. The entire variable domain, with the rest obtained from reference TRBV29-1 and TRBJ1-5, is as follows: SAVISQKPSRDICQRGTSLTIQCQVDSQVTMMFWYRQQPGQSLTLIATANQGSEATYESGFVIDKFPISRPNLTFSTLTVSNMSPEDSSIYLCSVTGTGPNQPQHFGDGTRLSIL.

This clone has just a few counts. J is TRBJ2-1 and V is TRBV27; TRBD2 is a possible D gene (5 bases). This CDR3 is built from 14 residues. Trimming left V 2 bases short and J 3 bases short, with 8 bases between. Germline CDR1 reads MNHEY; CDR2 reads SMNVEV (reference sequence). CDR3 protein: CASSLQRYYNEQFF. The CDR3, as DNA: TGTGCCAGCAGTTTACAGCGGTACTACAATGAGCAGTTCTTC.

The J gene is TRBJ2-1, the V gene TRBV30; 7 positions match TRBD1. Germline CDR1 and CDR2: GTSNPN and SVGIG (reference sequence). This CDR3 comprises 17 residues. V shed 2 bases and J 0 bases; nucleotides not matched to a gene: 10. CDR3: CAWSPSPRGSSYNEQFF. Written as DNA, the CDR3 is TGTGCCTGGAGTCCCAGCCCCAGGGGGAGCTCCTACAATGAGCAGTTCTTC.

This clone was counted only a few times. This chain joins TRBV7-6 and TRBJ2-7, with 13 bases that match TRBD2. The CDR3 extends over 21 amino acids. In germline, CDR1 is SGHVS, CDR2 FNYEAQ. V lost 1 base to trimming and J lost 7 bases; unmatched junction nucleotides: 22. Here the CDR3 DNA reads TGTGCCAGCAGCTTAGTAGCGCCAGGACTAGCGGGAGCCCCTCGGTCGGGGGAGCAGTACTTC. It codes for CASSLVAPGLAGAPRSGEQYF.

The CDR3 region has the DNA TGTGCCAGCAGCCCTCTGGACAGGGGGCCGGATGAGCAGTACTTC. The encoded protein is CASSPLDRGPDEQYF. The chain has TRBV7-9 and TRBJ2-7; 11 bases align to TRBD1. V dropped 5 bases and J dropped 7; count of bases not matched to a gene: 10. CDR1 and CDR2 from the germline V gene are SEHNR and FQNEAQ (reference sequence). The CDR3 runs to 15 residues.